The clone carrying this T cell receptor beta chain was seen a few times. Its specificity is unknown. Sequenced with the Oncomine TCR Beta short-read assay was DNA taken from cultured CD4+ T cells. TCRdb re-derived calls from the PCR reads in MiXCR, one entry per CDR3 protein. The data hold about 15,000 distinct CDR3 sequences, with approximately 29% observed a single time. Treatment defined: roughly 11-day PBMC culture with coronavirus spike peptide pools or control peptides (ViraFEST assay). TCRs were sequenced by ViraFEST after antigen-specific T cells had been expanded with peptide pools. Culture conditions combined around 2 million PBMCs per well with roughly 10 IU/ml IL-2 and 7.5 to 10 ug/ml peptide pools. Replacement of half the medium with fresh IL-2 medium took place on days 3 and 7. The data are from a study of vaccination and CD4 T cells after COVID-19. Across the whole study: Researchers treated cells with overlapping spike peptides taken from SARS-CoV-2, HCoV-NL63, HCoV-OC43 and HCoV-229E.

Germline V gives CDR1 MNHNS, CDR2 SASEGT. The ends were cut back, 4 bases at V and 3 bases at J, with 12 bases in the middle. This CDR3 comprises 14 residues. Sequencing was done on a sample of cultured CD4+ T cells from blood. V and J are TRBV6-1 and TRBJ1-1; D is undetermined. This sequence was found in a human donor with COVID-19. CDR3 in amino acids: CASSATRRDTEAFF. In DNA form, the CDR3 reads TGTGCCAGCAGTGCCACACGTCGGGACACTGAAGCTTTCTTT.